These 23 T cell receptor beta chains were sequenced from one sample in a study of blood T cell repertoires in COVID-19. Measured with immunoSEQ multiplex PCR; TCRdb has only the in-frame clones, and not every one. Among 20,000 to 25,000 clones listed, roughly nine tenths were seen once. Sequencing used peripheral blood. These receptors all stem from a human donor in a cohort sampled during active COVID-19.

This clone was counted a single time. The chain joins TRBV7-9 to TRBJ2-3; possibly TRBD2 for D (6 bases). The CDR3 extends over 12 amino acids. Trimming cost V 5 bases and J 11 bases, with 14 bases left between them. Germline CDR1 reads SEHNR; CDR2 reads FQNEAQ (reference sequence). The CDR3 here is CASSPEGLKQYF. CDR3 coding DNA: TGTGCCAGCAGCCCGGAGGGTCTTAAGCAGTATTTT.

The chain couples TRBV10-3 to TRBJ1-6; D gene ambiguous. The V and J ends lost 6 bases and 0 bases respectively, with 9 bases between them. The germline CDR1 and CDR2 sequences are ENHRY and SYGVKD. The CDR3 is 15 residues long. CDR3 amino acids: CAISPKSSYNSPLHF. CDR3 in DNA: TGTGCCATCAGCCCCAAGAGCTCCTATAATTCACCCCTCCACTTT.

This clone was counted only a few times. The chain links TRBV2 to TRBJ1-1; D remains unclear. This CDR3 region has 12 residues. Germline V lookup: CDR1 SNHLY, CDR2 FYNNEI. Trimming took 3 bases from V and 1 from J, leaving 3 bases between them. CDR3 loop: CASSDRNTEAFF. The CDR3 DNA reads as TGTGCCAGCAGTGACAGGAACACTGAAGCTTTCTTT.

This clone was seen only once. J is TRBJ1-1 and V is TRBV5-1; 7 bases are a match to TRBD1. V trimming: 4 bases; J trimming: 7 bases; junction bases outside the gene matches: 10. Germline V gene sequence: CDR1 SGHRS, CDR2 YFSETQ. The CDR3 has 14 residues. Here the CDR3 reads CASSRNQGVDEAFF. Written as DNA, the CDR3 is TGCGCCAGCAGCAGAAACCAGGGGGTCGATGAAGCTTTCTTT.

V and J are TRBV7-2 and TRBJ1-2; D may be TRBD1 (6 bases). The CDR3 is 15 residues long. Germline V gene sequence: CDR1 SGHTA, CDR2 FQGNSA. Trimming removed 1 base from V and 7 bases from J, with 16 bases in between. The CDR3 region is CASSLGVAGAGGYTF. The CDR3 DNA sequence: TGTGCCAGCAGCTTAGGAGTGGCAGGGGCTGGTGGCTACACCTTC. Full variable domain (rest looked up from reference TRBV7-2 and TRBJ1-2): GAGVSQSPSNKVTEKGKDVELRCDPISGHTALYWYRQSLGQGLEFLIYFQGNSAPDKSGLPSDRFSAERTGGSVSTLTIQRTQQEDSAVYLCASSLGVAGAGGYTFGSGTRLTVV.

This rearrangement joins TRBV30 to TRBJ1-1; D gene uncertain. The CDR3 sequence is 14 residues long. V was trimmed by 0 bases and J by 5 bases, leaving 13 bases between them. Germline V gives CDR1 GTSNPN, CDR2 SVGIG (reference sequence). The CDR3 here is CAWSVTNFMTEAFF. The CDR3 nucleotides are TGTGCCTGGAGTGTTACTAATTTTATGACTGAAGCTTTCTTT.

J is TRBJ2-7 and V is TRBV27; 9 nucleotides match TRBD1. The germline gives CDR1 MNHEY, CDR2 SMNVEV (reference sequence). After removal of 2 bases from V and 3 bases from J, the junction contained 5 bases not matched to a gene. This CDR3 contains 15 residues. The CDR3 nucleotides are TGTGCCAGCAGTTTAGAGGGGACAGGGTACTACGAGCAGTACTTC. Its translation: CASSLEGTGYYEQYF.

This chain links TRBV10-2 with TRBJ2-1; 10 bases map to TRBD2. J lost 1 base, V lost 5 bases, and 14 bases had no gene match. CDR3 length: 19 residues. Germline-derived CDR1 and CDR2 are WSHSY and SAAADI. The CDR3 is CASSQRLRVLAGSYNEQFF. In DNA, the CDR3 is TGCGCCAGCAGTCAACGCCTTCGAGTACTAGCGGGGTCCTACAATGAGCAGTTCTTC.

This clone was seen a handful of times. V usage is TRBV27 and J usage is TRBJ2-1, with no clear D. This CDR3 is 15 amino acids long. The V end was cut by 5 bases, the J end by 1 base, with 12 bases between. CDR1 is MNHEY, CDR2 SMNVEV, per germline (reference sequence). CDR3 DNA: TGTGCCAGCAGTCCCGGGTCTAGGTCCTACAATGAGCAGTTCTTC. Amino acid sequence: CASSPGSRSYNEQFF.

The chain combines TRBV28 with TRBJ2-1; D is perhaps TRBD2 (6 bases). The CDR3 loop spans 16 amino acids. With 5 bases removed from V and 0 bases from J, the gap between germline ends came to 14 bases. Germline CDR1 is MDHEN and CDR2 is SYDVKM. The chain's CDR3 is CASSVLDGSSYNEQFF. The CDR3 DNA reads TGTGCCAGCAGTGTCCTCGACGGGAGCTCCTACAATGAGCAGTTCTTC.

This chain uses TRBV28 with TRBJ1-2; 9 bases match TRBD1. This CDR3 comprises 11 residues. The V gene end was trimmed by 10 bases and the J gene end by 7 bases; junction bases not matched to a gene: 4. Germline CDR1 MDHEN, CDR2 SYDVKM. CDR3 DNA: TGTGCCACAGGACAGGGGATTGGCTACACCTTC. This translates into CATGQGIGYTF.

The chain recombines TRBV3-1 (or the pseudogene TRBV3-2) with TRBJ2-7; 9 bases line up with TRBD2. V gave up 6 bases and J gave up 1 base; unmatched junction bases: 10. Germline assignment: CDR1 LGHDT and CDR2 YNNKEL (reference sequence). The CDR3 consists of 16 residues. The CDR3 loop reads CASSRAPSGASYEQYF. The CDR3 bases are TGTGCCAGCAGTCGAGCCCCTAGCGGGGCATCCTACGAGCAGTACTTC.

This clone was seen once. The rearrangement links TRBV6-5 to TRBJ2-7, with D unresolved. The germline gives CDR1 MNHEY, CDR2 SVGAGI. CDR3 length equals 11 residues. Deletions cut 10 bases from V and 2 bases from J, with 9 bases between. CDR3 nucleotide sequence: TGTGCCACCTTTGAGGCCTACGAGCAGTACTTC. Its translation: CATFEAYEQYF.

The chain employs TRBV5-4 and TRBJ2-3, with 11 nucleotides matching TRBD2. The germline gives CDR1 SGHNT, CDR2 YYREEE (reference sequence). After removal of 1 base from V and 4 bases from J, the junction contained 5 bases not matched to a gene. CDR3 length equals 16 residues. CDR3 amino acids: CASSLTSGSLADTQYF. The CDR3 coding sequence is TGTGCCAGCAGCTTGACTAGCGGGAGCCTGGCAGATACGCAGTATTTT.

The table lists this clone with a count of one. The CDR3 loop is CASSFIANTEAFF. The CDR3, as DNA: TGTGCCAGCAGTTTTATAGCTAACACTGAAGCTTTCTTT. This chain connects TRBV12-3 or TRBV12-4 to TRBJ1-1; D is unclear. CDR3 size: 13 residues. The V end was cut by 3 bases, the J end by 2 bases, with 7 bases between.

The chain is built from TRBV28 and TRBJ2-7; TRBD1 agrees at 9 bases. This CDR3 has 15 residues. Germline CDR1 MDHEN, CDR2 SYDVKM. V trimming: 2 bases; J trimming: 6 bases; junction bases outside the gene matches: 8. As DNA, the CDR3 is TGTGCCAGCAGTTTACCGGGACAGGGCCGGCGCGAGCAGTACTTC. Encoded protein: CASSLPGQGRREQYF.

The rearrangement uses TRBV10-2 and TRBJ1-1, with D possibly matching TRBD1 (6 bases). V shed 5 bases and J shed 5 bases, with 12 bases lying between them. The CDR3 has 13 residues. CDR1 is WSHSY, CDR2 SAAADI, per germline. The DNA of the CDR3 is TGCGCCAGCAGTTTACAGGGCAGGACTGAAGCTTTCTTT. Its protein is CASSLQGRTEAFF.

V and J are TRBV27 and TRBJ2-7, with D possibly being TRBD1 (5 bases). There are 15 residues in the CDR3. The ends were cut back, 5 bases at V and 0 bases at J, with 14 bases in the middle. The germline V gene has CDR1 MNHEY and CDR2 SMNVEV (reference sequence). CDR3 protein: CASSAQGFSSYEQYF. Here the CDR3 DNA reads TGTGCCAGCAGTGCGCAGGGCTTCAGCTCCTACGAGCAGTACTTC.

The chain uses TRBV2 and TRBJ1-1; 10 positions agree with TRBD1. Trimming took 1 base from V and 5 from J; bases not matched to a gene: 4. This CDR3 region has 15 residues. CDR1 and CDR2 from the germline V gene are SNHLY and FYNNEI. The CDR3 nucleotides are TGTGCCAGCAGTGAAGGACAGGGGGCATTTACTGAAGCTTTCTTT. Protein: CASSEGQGAFTEAFF.

This chain connects TRBV7-6 to TRBJ2-1; D gene ambiguous. The germline V and J ends were trimmed by 5 bases and 7 bases, with 9 bases remaining between them. Germline V gives CDR1 SGHVS, CDR2 FNYEAQ. The CDR3 totals 12 residues. CDR3: CASSRTKNEQFF. The DNA of the CDR3 is TGTGCCAGCAGCCGAACTAAGAATGAGCAGTTCTTC.

J is TRBJ1-1 and V is TRBV9, with 11 bases that match TRBD1. The germline V gene has CDR1 SGDLS and CDR2 YYNGEE. Trimming removed 0 bases from V and 4 bases from J; junction bases left unmatched: 8. This CDR3 spans 17 amino acids. CDR3 coding DNA: TGTGCCAGCAGCGTAGGGACCGGACAGGGGGCCGGCACTGAAGCTTTCTTT. This codes for CASSVGTGQGAGTEAFF.

This chain connects TRBV5-4 to TRBJ1-6; unclear D gene. V lost 3 bases to trimming and J lost 7 bases, with 17 bases between them. The CDR3 totals 16 residues. The germline V gene has CDR1 SGHNT and CDR2 YYREEE (reference sequence). The CDR3 reads CASSSAGQSRNSPLHF. The CDR3 DNA follows: TGTGCCAGCAGCTCCGCGGGTCAGAGCCGAAATTCACCCCTCCACTTT.

The gene calls are TRBV6-6 and TRBJ2-3, with a tentative D call TRBD2 (6 bases). Germline CDR1 and CDR2: MNHNY and SVGAGI (reference sequence). The CDR3 covers 16 residues. V was shortened by 2 bases and J by 0 bases, with 12 bases between the two germline ends. The CDR3 DNA reads TGTGCCAGCAGTTACAGGCGGGATGCTAGCACAGATACGCAGTATTTT. Translation gives CASSYRRDASTDTQYF.